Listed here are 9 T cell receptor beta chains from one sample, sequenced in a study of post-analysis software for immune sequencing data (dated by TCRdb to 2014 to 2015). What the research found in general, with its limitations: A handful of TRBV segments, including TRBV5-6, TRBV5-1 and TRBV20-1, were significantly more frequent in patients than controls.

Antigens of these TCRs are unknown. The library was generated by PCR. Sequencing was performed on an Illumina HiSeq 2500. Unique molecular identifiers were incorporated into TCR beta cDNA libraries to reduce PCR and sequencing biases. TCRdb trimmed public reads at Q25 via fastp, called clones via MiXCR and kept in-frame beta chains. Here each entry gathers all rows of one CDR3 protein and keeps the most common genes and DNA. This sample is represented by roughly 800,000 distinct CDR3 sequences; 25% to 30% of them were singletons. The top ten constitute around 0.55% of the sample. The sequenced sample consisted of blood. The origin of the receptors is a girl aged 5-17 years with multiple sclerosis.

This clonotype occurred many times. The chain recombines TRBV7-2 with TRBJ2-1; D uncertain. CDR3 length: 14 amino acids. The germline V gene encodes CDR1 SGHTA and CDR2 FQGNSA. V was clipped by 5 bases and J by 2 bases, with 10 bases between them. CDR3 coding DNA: TGTGCCAGCAGCCGCTCGGTAACCTACAATGAGCAGTTCTTC. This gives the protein CASSRSVTYNEQFF.

The CDR3 is CSVGLAGNTDTQYF. In DNA, the CDR3 is TGCAGTGTAGGGCTAGCGGGGAACACAGATACGCAGTATTTT. V and J are TRBV20-1 and TRBJ2-3, with 9 bases identical to TRBD2. The CDR3 is 14 amino acids. V lost 7 bases, J lost 2 bases, and 7 bases stayed unmatched. Germline V gives CDR1 DFQATT, CDR2 SNEGSKA (reference sequence).

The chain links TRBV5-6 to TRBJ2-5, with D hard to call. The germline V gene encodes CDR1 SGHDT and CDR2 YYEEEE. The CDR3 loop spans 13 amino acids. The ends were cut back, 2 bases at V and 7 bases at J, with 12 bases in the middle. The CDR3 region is CASSLDVTGTQYF. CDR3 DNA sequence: TGTGCCAGCAGCTTAGACGTAACGGGGACCCAGTACTTC.

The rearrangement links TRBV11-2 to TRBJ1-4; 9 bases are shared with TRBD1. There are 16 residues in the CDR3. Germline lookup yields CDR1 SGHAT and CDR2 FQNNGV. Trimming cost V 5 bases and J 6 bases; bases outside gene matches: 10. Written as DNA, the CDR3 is TGTGCCAGCAGCCGAGGAAGGGACAGGGCGTATGAAAAACTGTTTTTT. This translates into CASSRGRDRAYEKLFF.

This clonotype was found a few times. CDR3: CATSKVGERPGYF. The CDR3 DNA reads TGTGCCACCAGTAAAGTGGGGGAACGGCCAGGGTACTTC. The chain joins TRBV15 to TRBJ2-4; D is tentatively TRBD1 or TRBD2 (5 bases each). The V gene lost 6 bases and the J gene lost 15 bases, with 21 bases spanning the gap. Germline V CDR1 and CDR2: LNHNV, YYDKDF (reference sequence). This CDR3 contains 13 residues.

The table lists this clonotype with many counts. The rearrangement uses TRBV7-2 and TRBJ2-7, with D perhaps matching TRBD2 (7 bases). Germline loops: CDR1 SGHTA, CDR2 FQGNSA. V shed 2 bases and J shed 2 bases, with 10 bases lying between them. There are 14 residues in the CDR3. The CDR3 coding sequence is TGTGCCAGCAGCTTAAGGGGGGGTCCCTACGAGCAGTACTTC. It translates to CASSLRGGPYEQYF.

CDR3 loop: CAIMGEGAGYGYTF. Here the CDR3 DNA reads TGTGCCATCATGGGGGAGGGGGCCGGCTATGGCTACACCTTC. This chain joins TRBV10-3 and TRBJ1-2; 7 bases match TRBD1. This CDR3 spans 14 amino acids. V dropped 7 bases and J dropped 4; count of bases not matched to a gene: 9. Germline assignment: CDR1 ENHRY and CDR2 SYGVKD.

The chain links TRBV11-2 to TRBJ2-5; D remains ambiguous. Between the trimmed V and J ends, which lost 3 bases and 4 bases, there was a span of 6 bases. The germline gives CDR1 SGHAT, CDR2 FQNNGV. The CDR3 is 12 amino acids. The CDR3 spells CASSFRPETQYF. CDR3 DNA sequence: TGTGCCAGCAGCTTTCGTCCAGAGACCCAGTACTTC.

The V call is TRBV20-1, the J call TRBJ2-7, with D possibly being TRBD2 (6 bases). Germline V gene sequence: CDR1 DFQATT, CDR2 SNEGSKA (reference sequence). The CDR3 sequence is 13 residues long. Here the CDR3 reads CSIPATSSYEQYF. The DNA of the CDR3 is TGCAGCATTCCTGCGACTAGCTCCTACGAGCAGTACTTC.